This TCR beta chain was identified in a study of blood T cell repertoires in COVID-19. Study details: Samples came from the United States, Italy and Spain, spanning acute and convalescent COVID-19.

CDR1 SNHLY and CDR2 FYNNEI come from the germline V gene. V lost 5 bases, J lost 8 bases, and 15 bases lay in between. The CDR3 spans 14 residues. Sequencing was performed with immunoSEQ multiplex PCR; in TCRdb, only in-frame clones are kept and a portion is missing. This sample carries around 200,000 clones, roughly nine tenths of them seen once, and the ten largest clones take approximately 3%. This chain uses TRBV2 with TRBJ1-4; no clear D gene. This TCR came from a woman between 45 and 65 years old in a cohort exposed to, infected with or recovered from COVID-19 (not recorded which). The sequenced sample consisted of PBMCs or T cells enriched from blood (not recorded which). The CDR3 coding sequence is TGTGCCAGCAGTCCAGACGGGGTGGGCGAAAAACTGTTTTTT. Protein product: CASSPDGVGEKLFF. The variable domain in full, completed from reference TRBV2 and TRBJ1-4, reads EPEVTQTPSHQVTQMGQEVILRCVPISNHLYFYWYRQILGQKVEFLVSFYNNEISEKSEIFDDQFSVERPDGSNFTLKIRSTKLEDSAMYFCASSPDGVGEKLFFGSGTQLSVL.